A selection of T cell receptor beta chains follows, all from one sample in a study of T cell responses to AZD1222 COVID-19 vaccine. Clones were read by immunoSEQ multiplex PCR, and TCRdb kept only the in-frame ones, dropping some. Of tens of thousands of clones listed, 83% are singletons. The sequenced sample was peripheral blood, obtained on day 0 of AZD1222 vaccination. The receptors shown here come from an adult in good health. Both conserved end residues are part of each CDR3. Fields, in order: V gene, J gene, D gene, clone size, CDR3 protein, CDR3 DNA. The D gene is left open where the match is weak. The listing skips clone size in some rows; elsewhere it reads once, few, many or a size class.

v_call: TRBV2
j_call: TRBJ2-2
d_call: TRBD2
clone_size: NA
cdr3_aa: CASSALGRGTGELFF
cdr3_nt: TGTGCCAGCAGCGCCCTTGGGCGGGGGACCGGGGAGCTGTTTTTT

v_call: TRBV7-9
j_call: TRBJ2-1
d_call: NA
clone_size: NA
cdr3_aa: CASSLIGRNEQFF
cdr3_nt: TGTGCCAGCAGCTTAATAGGGAGGAATGAGCAGTTCTTC

v_call: TRBV25-1
j_call: TRBJ1-2
d_call: TRBD1
clone_size: NA
cdr3_aa: CASSTGQGVNSYTF
cdr3_nt: TGTGCCAGCAGTACCGGACAGGGAGTTAATTCCTACACCTTC

v_call: TRBV6-5
j_call: TRBJ1-2
d_call: NA
clone_size: NA
cdr3_aa: CASSSQGNYGYTF
cdr3_nt: TGTGCCAGCAGCTCACAGGGCAACTATGGCTACACCTTC

v_call: TRBV2
j_call: TRBJ1-5
d_call: NA
clone_size: NA
cdr3_aa: CASSERGYSNQPQHF
cdr3_nt: TGTGCCAGCAGTGAACGGGGATATAGCAATCAGCCCCAGCATTTT

v_call: TRBV2
j_call: TRBJ1-5
d_call: NA
clone_size: NA
cdr3_aa: CASSSTEDQPQHF
cdr3_nt: TGTGCCAGCAGCTCGACAGAGGATCAGCCCCAGCATTTT

v_call: TRBV19
j_call: TRBJ1-1
d_call: TRBD1
clone_size: NA
cdr3_aa: CASSIVGTVNTEAFF
cdr3_nt: TGTGCCAGTAGTATAGTGGGGACAGTGAACACTGAAGCTTTCTTT

v_call: TRBV6-6
j_call: TRBJ1-6
d_call: NA
clone_size: few
cdr3_aa: CASSLGYNSPLHF
cdr3_nt: TGTGCCAGCAGTTTAGGCTATAATTCACCCCTCCACTTT

v_call: TRBV30
j_call: TRBJ1-3
d_call: TRBD1
clone_size: NA
cdr3_aa: CAWSAGGNGNTIYF
cdr3_nt: TGTGCCTGGAGTGCAGGGGGGAATGGAAACACCATATATTTT

v_call: TRBV5-1
j_call: TRBJ2-5
d_call: NA
clone_size: NA
cdr3_aa: CASGGETGTQYF
cdr3_nt: TGCGCCAGCGGGGGCGAGACCGGGACCCAGTACTTC

v_call: TRBV3-1/TRBV3-2
j_call: TRBJ1-2
d_call: NA
clone_size: NA
cdr3_aa: CASSQASGWGGYTF
cdr3_nt: TGTGCCAGCAGCCAAGCTAGTGGATGGGGTGGCTACACCTTC

v_call: TRBV10-2
j_call: TRBJ1-2
d_call: TRBD1
clone_size: NA
cdr3_aa: CASGDRGFYGYTF
cdr3_nt: TGCGCCAGCGGCGACAGGGGTTTCTATGGCTACACCTTC

v_call: TRBV27
j_call: TRBJ2-5
d_call: TRBD1
clone_size: NA
cdr3_aa: CASSSGTVIQETQYF
cdr3_nt: TGTGCCAGCAGTTCCGGGACAGTTATCCAAGAGACCCAGTACTTC

v_call: TRBV6-5
j_call: TRBJ2-5
d_call: NA
clone_size: NA
cdr3_aa: CASSYLGTQYF
cdr3_nt: TGTGCCAGCAGTTACCTAGGGACCCAGTACTTC

v_call: TRBV9
j_call: TRBJ2-2
d_call: NA
clone_size: once
cdr3_aa: CASSDGVSGELFF
cdr3_nt: TGTGCCAGCAGCGACGGGGTTTCCGGGGAGCTGTTTTTT

v_call: TRBV7-3
j_call: TRBJ2-2
d_call: NA
clone_size: NA
cdr3_aa: CASSPGPGNTGELFF
cdr3_nt: TGTGCCAGCAGCCCTGGACCAGGGAACACCGGGGAGCTGTTTTTT

v_call: TRBV6-2/TRBV6-3
j_call: TRBJ2-3
d_call: NA
clone_size: NA
cdr3_aa: CASSTLWDTQYF
cdr3_nt: TGTGCCAGCAGCACTCTCTGGGATACGCAGTATTTT

v_call: TRBV7-2
j_call: TRBJ1-6
d_call: TRBD1
clone_size: NA
cdr3_aa: CASSPGGINSPLHF
cdr3_nt: TGTGCCAGCAGCCCAGGGGGGATTAATTCACCCCTCCACTTT

v_call: TRBV19
j_call: TRBJ1-3
d_call: TRBD1
clone_size: NA
cdr3_aa: CASSIYRTGTGNTIYF
cdr3_nt: TGTGCCAGTAGTATTTACCGGACAGGAACTGGAAACACCATATATTTT

v_call: TRBV28
j_call: TRBJ1-5
d_call: TRBD1
clone_size: NA
cdr3_aa: CASSRQGYSNQPQHF
cdr3_nt: TGTGCCAGCAGTCGACAGGGATATAGCAATCAGCCCCAGCATTTT